These 2 T cell receptor beta chains came from one sample sequenced in a study of blood T cell repertoires in COVID-19. The data were produced by immunoSEQ multiplex PCR, yet TCRdb's version contains in-frame clones alone and is incomplete. The data show fewer than 500,000 clones, 86% seen once. The sequencing sample was made of peripheral blood. These receptor sequences come from a woman aged 30 to 39 with active or convalescent COVID-19.

This rearrangement joins TRBV19 to TRBJ1-2, with TRBD1 matching 9 bases. Germline lookup yields CDR1 LNHDA and CDR2 SQIVND (reference sequence). This CDR3 has 15 residues. V lost 7 bases, J lost 2 bases, and 8 bases stayed unmatched. CDR3 sequence reads: CASIGQGTKNYGYTF. The CDR3 nucleotides are TGTGCCAGTATCGGACAGGGGACGAAGAACTATGGCTACACCTTC. The full variable domain, its missing parts supplied by reference TRBV19 and TRBJ1-2, is DGGITQSPKYLFRKEGQNVTLSCEQNLNHDAMYWYRQDPGQGLRLIYYSQIVNDFQKGDIAEGYSVSREKKESFPLTVTSAQKNPTAFYLCASIGQGTKNYGYTFGSGTRLTVV.

This clone was observed once. The chain joins TRBV11-2 to TRBJ2-5; 7 bases line up with TRBD2. Unmatched junction bases numbered 7, after V lost 4 bases and J lost 2 bases. Germline CDR1 SGHAT, CDR2 FQNNGV. The CDR3 runs to 15 residues. The CDR3 DNA reads as TGTGCCAGCAGCTCCACCGCTAGCGGACAAGAGACCCAGTACTTC. This encodes CASSSTASGQETQYF.